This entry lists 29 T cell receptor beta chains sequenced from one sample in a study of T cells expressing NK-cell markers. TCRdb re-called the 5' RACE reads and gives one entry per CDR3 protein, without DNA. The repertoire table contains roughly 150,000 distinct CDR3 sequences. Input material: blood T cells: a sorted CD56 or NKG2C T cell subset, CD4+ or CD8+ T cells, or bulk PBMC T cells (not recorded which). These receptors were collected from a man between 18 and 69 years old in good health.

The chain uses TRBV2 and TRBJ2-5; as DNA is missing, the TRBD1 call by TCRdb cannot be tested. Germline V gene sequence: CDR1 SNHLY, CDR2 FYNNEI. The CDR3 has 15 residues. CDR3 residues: CASTPVDVLQETQYF.

CDR3 region: CASSLGGYGTEAFF. The chain links TRBV5-5 to TRBJ1-1. Germline CDR1 is SGHKS and CDR2 is YYEKEE (reference sequence). The CDR3 has 14 residues.

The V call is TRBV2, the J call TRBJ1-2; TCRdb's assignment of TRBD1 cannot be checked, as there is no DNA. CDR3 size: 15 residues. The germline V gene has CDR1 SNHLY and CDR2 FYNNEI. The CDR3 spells CASSAHLTGRGGYTF.

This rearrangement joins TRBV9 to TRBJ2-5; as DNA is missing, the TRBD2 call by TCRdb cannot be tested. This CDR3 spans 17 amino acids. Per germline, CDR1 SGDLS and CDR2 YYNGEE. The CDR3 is CASSVGGLAGGSETQYF.

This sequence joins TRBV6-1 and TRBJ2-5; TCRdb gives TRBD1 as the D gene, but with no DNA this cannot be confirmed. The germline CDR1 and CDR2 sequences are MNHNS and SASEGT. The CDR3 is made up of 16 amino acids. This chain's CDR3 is CASSEVPGSGGETQYF.

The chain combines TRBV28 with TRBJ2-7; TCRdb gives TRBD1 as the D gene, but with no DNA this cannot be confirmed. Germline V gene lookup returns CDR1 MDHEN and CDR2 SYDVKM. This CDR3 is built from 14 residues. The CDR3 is CASSLRGSPYEQYF.

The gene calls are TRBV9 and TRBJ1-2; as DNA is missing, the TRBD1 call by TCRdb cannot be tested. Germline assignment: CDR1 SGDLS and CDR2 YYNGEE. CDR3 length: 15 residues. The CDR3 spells CASSTNTRGTRGYTF.

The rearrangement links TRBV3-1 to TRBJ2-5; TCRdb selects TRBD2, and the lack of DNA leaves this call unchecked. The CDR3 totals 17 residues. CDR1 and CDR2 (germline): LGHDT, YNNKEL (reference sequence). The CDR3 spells CASSQGPPLAKQETQYF.

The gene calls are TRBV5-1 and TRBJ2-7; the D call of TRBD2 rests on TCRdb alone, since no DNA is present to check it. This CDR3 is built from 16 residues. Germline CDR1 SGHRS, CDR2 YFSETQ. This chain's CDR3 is CASSLDGRTRIYEQYF.

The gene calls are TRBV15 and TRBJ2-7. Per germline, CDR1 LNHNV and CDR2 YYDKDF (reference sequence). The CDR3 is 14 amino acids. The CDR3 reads CATSRDRNTYEQYF.

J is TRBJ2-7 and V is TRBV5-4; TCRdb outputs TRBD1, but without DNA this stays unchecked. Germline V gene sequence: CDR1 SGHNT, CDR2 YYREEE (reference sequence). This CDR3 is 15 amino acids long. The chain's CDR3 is CASSLDRGHPYEQYF.

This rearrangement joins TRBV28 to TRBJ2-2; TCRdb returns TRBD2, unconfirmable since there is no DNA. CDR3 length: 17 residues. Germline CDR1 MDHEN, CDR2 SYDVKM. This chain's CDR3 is CASSPRGGVQYTGELFF.

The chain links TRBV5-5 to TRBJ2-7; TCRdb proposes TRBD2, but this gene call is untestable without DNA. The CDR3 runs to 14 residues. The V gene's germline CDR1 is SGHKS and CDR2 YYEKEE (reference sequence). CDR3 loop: CASSLEAGVPEQYF. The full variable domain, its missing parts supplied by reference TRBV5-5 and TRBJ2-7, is DAGVTQSPTHLIKTRGQQVTLRCSPISGHKSVSWYQQVLGQGPQFIFQYYEKEERGRGNFPDRFSARQFPNYSSELNVNALLLGDSALYLCASSLEAGVPEQYFGPGTRLTVT.

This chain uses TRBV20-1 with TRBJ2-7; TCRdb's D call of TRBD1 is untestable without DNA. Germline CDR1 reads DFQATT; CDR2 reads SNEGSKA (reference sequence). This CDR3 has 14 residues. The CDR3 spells CSARGTGKIYEQYF.

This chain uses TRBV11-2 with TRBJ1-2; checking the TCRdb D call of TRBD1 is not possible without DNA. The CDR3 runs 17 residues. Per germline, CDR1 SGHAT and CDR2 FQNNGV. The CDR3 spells CASSLEMGDRGRRGYTF.

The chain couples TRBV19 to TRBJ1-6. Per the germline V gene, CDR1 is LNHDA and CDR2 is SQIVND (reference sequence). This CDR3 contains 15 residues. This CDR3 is CASSTRAVVRSPLHF.

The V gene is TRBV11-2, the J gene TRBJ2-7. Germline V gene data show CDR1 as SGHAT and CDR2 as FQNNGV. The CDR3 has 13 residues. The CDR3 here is CASSWDDTYEQYF.

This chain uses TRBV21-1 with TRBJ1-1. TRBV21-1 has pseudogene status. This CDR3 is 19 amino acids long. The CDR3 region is CASSKALKGAPLLNTEAFF.

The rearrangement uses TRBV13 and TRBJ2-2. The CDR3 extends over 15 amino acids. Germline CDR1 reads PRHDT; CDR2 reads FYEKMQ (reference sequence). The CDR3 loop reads CASSLGGLKPGELFF.

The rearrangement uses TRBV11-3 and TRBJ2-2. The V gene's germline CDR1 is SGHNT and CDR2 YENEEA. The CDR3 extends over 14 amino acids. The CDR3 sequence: CASSSHTSAGELFF.

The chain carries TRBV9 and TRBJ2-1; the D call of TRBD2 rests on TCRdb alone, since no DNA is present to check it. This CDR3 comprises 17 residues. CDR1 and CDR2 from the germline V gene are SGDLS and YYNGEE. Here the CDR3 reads CASSVGVAGGRWHEQFF.

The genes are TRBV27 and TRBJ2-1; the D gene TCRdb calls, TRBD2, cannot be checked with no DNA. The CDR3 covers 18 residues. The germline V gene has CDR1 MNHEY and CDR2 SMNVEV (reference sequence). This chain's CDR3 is CASSSGLAGGPGYNEQFF.

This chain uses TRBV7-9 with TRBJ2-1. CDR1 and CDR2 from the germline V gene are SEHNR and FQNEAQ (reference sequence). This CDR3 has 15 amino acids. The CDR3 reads CASSLSSIFYNEQFF.

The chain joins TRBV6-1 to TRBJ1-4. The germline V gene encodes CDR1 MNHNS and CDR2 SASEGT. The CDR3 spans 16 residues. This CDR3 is CASSREAAATNEKLFF.

The CDR3 protein is CASSLAPGTYEQYF. V is TRBV7-2 and J is TRBJ2-7; the D call of TRBD1 rests on TCRdb alone, since no DNA is present to check it. Looked up from germline, CDR1 is SGHTA and CDR2 is FQGNSA. The CDR3 is 14 residues long. Complete variable domain (other parts from reference TRBV7-2 and TRBJ2-7): GAGVSQSPSNKVTEKGKDVELRCDPISGHTALYWYRQSLGQGLEFLIYFQGNSAPDKSGLPSDRFSAERTGGSVSTLTIQRTQQEDSAVYLCASSLAPGTYEQYFGPGTRLTVT.

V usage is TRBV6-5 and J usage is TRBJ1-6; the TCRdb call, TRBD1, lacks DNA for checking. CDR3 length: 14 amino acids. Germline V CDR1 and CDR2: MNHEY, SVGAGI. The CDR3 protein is CASSYNQGGSPLHF.

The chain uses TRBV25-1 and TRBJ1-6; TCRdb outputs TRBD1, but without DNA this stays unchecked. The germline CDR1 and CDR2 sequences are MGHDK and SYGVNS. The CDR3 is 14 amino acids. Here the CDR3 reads CASTGEFNNSPLHF.

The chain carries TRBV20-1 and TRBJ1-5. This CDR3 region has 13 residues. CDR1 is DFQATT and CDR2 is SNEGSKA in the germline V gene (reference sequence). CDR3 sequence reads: CSASPQEFQPQHF.

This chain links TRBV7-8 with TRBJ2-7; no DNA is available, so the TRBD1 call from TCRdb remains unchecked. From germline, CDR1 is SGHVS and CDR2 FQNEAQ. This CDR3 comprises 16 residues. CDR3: CASSLGPRESSYEQYF.